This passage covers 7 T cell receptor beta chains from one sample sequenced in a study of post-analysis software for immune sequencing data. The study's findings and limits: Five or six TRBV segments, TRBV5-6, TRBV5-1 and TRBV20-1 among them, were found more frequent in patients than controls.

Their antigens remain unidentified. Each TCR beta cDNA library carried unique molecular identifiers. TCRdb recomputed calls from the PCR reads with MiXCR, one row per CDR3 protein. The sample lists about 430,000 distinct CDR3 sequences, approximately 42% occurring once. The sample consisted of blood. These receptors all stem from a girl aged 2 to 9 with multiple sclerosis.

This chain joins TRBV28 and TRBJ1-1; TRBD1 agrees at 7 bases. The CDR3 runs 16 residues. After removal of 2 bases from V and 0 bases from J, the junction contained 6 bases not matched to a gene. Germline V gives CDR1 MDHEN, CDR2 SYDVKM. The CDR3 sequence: CASSLLPGQLNTEAFF. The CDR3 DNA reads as TGTGCCAGCAGTTTACTACCGGGACAGCTGAACACTGAAGCTTTCTTT. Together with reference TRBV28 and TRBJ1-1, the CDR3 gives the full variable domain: DVKVTQSSRYLVKRTGEKVFLECVQDMDHENMFWYRQDPGLGLRLIYFSYDVKMKEKGDIPEGYSVSREKKERFSLILESASTNQTSMYLCASSLLPGQLNTEAFFGQGTRLTVV.

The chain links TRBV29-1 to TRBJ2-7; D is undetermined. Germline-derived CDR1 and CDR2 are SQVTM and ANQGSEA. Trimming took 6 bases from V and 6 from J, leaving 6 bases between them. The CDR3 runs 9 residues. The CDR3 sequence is CSVWSEQYF. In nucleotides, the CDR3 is TGCAGCGTCTGGTCCGAGCAGTACTTC.

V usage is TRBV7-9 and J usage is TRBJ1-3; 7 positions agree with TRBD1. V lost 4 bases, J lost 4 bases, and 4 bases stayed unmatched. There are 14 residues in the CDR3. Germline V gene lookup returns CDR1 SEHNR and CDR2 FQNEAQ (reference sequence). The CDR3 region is CASSYGTEGNTIYF. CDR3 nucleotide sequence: TGTGCCAGCAGCTATGGGACAGAAGGAAACACCATATATTTT.

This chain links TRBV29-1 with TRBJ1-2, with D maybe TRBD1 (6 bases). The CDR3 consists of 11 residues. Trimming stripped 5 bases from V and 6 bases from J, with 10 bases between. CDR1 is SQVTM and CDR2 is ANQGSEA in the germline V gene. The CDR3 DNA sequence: TGCAGCGTTTCCGGGGGCGATGGCTACACCTTC. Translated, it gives CSVSGGDGYTF.

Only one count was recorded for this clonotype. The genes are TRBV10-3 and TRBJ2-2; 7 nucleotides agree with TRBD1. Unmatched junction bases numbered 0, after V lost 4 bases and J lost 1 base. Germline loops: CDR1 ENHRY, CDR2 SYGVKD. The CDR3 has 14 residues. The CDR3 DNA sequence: TGTGCCATCAGTGGGACAGGGAACACCGGGGAGCTGTTTTTT. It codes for CAISGTGNTGELFF.

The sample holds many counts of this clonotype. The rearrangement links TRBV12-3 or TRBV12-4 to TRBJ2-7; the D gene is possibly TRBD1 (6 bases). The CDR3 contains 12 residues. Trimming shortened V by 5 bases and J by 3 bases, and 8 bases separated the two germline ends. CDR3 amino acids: CASSAQGYEQYF. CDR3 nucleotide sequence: TGTGCCAGCAGTGCACAGGGCTACGAGCAGTACTTC.

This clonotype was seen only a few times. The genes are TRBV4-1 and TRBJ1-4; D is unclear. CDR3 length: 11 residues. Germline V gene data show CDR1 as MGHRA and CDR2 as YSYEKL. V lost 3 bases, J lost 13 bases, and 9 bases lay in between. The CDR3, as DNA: TGCGCCAGCAGCCAGCACAACCGACTGTTTTTT. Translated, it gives CASSQHNRLFF.